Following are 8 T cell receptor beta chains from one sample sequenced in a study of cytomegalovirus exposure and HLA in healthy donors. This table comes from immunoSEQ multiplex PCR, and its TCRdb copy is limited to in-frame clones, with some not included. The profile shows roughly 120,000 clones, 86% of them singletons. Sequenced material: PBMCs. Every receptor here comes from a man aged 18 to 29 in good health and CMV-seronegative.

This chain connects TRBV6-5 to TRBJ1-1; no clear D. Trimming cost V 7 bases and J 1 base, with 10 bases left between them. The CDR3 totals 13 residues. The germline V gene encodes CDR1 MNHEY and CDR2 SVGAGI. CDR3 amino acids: CASNNNGNTEAFF. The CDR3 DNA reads TGTGCCAGCAATAATAACGGGAACACTGAAGCTTTCTTT.

The CDR3 region has the DNA TGTGCCAGCAGCCAGGCGGGTGCGTCCTACAATGAGCAGTTCTTC. Translated: CASSQAGASYNEQFF. The V call is TRBV11-2, the J call TRBJ2-1; tentatively, D is TRBD2 (5 bases). The CDR3 has 15 residues. Trimming took off 5 bases at V and 1 base at J, with 12 bases between the two ends. CDR1 SGHAT and CDR2 FQNNGV come from the germline V gene.

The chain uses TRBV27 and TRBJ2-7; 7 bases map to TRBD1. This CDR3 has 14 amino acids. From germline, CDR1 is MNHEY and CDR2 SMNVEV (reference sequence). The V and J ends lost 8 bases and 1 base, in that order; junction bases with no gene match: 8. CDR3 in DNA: TGTGCCAGCTCCGGGACAGACCCTTCCTACGAGCAGTACTTC. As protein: CASSGTDPSYEQYF.

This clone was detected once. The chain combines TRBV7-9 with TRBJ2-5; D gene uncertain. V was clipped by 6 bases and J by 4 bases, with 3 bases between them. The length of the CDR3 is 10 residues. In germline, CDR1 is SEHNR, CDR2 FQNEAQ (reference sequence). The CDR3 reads CASSRETQYF. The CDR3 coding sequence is TGTGCCAGCAGTCGAGAGACCCAGTACTTC.

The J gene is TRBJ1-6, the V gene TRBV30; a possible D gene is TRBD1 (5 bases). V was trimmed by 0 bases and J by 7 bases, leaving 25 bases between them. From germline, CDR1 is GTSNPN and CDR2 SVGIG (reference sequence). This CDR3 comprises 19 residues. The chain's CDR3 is CAWSVWGTIQGERNSPLHF. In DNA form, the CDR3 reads TGTGCCTGGAGTGTATGGGGCACTATCCAAGGGGAACGCAATTCACCCCTCCACTTT. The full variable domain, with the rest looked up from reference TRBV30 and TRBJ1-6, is SQTIHQWPATLVQPVGSPLSLECTVEGTSNPNLYWYRQAAGRGLQLLFYSVGIGQISSEVPQNLSASRPQDRQFILSSKKLLLSDSGFYLCAWSVWGTIQGERNSPLHFGNGTRLTVT.

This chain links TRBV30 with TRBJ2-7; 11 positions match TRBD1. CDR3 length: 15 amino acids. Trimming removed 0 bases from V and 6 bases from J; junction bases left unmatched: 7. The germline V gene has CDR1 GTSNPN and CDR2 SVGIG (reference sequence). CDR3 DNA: TGTGCCTGGAGTGTGGCGGACAGGGGGCCAGGCGAGCAGTACTTC. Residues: CAWSVADRGPGEQYF.

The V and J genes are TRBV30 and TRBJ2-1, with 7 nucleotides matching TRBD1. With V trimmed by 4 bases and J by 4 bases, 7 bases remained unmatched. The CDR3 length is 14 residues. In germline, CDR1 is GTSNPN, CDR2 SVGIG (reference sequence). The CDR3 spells CAWMSGGRYNEQFF. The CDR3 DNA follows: TGTGCCTGGATGTCAGGGGGTCGGTACAATGAGCAGTTCTTC.

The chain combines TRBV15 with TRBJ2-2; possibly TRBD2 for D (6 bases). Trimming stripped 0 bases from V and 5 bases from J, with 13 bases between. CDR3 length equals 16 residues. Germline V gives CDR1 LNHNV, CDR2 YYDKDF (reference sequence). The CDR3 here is CATSREGLGRTGELFF. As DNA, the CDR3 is TGTGCCACCAGCAGAGAGGGACTGGGTAGGACCGGGGAGCTGTTTTTT.